Detailed here is one T cell receptor (beta chain). Its target is not known. This entry belongs to a study of OX40 agonist ivuxolimab in advanced cancers. Study-level background: Clinicians treated patients with ivuxolimab, an agonistic anti-OX40 (CD134) antibody.

TCRdb's table, derived via immunoSEQ multiplex PCR, lists solely in-frame clones and lacks some. Of some 90,000 clones listed, roughly 91% are singletons. Trimming pared 3 bases from V and 9 bases from J, leaving 13 bases between. The CDR3 has 13 amino acids. From germline, CDR1 is LNHDA and CDR2 SQIVND (reference sequence). General observations from the study: The study found among the lowest clonal expansion in partial responders at 0.1-3.0 mg/kg.

The sample here was CD4+ or CD8+ T cells sorted from blood, taken in a trial of the OX40 agonist ivuxolimab. This rearrangement joins TRBV19 to TRBJ2-3, with a possible D match to TRBD2 (6 bases). This TCR was sampled from an adult with an advanced solid tumor such as melanoma, head and neck, liver or kidney cancer. Here the CDR3 DNA reads TGTGCCAGTAGTATCTCCGGCGGGGACACGCAGTATTTT. Its protein product is CASSISGGDTQYF.